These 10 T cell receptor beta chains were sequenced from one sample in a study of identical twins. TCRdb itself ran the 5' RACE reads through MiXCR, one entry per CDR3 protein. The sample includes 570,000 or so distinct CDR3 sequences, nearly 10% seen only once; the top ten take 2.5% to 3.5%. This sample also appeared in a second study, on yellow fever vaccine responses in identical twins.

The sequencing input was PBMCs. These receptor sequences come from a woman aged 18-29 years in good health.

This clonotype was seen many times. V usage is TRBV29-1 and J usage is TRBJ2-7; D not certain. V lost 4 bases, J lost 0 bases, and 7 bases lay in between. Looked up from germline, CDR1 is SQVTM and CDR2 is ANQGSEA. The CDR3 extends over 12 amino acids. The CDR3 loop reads CSVGVDSYEQYF. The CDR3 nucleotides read TGCAGCGTTGGGGTCGACTCCTACGAGCAGTACTTC.

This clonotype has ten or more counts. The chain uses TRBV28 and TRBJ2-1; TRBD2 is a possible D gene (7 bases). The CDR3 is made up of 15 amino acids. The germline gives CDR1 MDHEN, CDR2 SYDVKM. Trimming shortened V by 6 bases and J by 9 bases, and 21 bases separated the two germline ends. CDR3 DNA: TGTGCCAGCAGCCCTGGGGGGGCTGTAGGTATTGAGCAGTTCTTC. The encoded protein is CASSPGGAVGIEQFF.

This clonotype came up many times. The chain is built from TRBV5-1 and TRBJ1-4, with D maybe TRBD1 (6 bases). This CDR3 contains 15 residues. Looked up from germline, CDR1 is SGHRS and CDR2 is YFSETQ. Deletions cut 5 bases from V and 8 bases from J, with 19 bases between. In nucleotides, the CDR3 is TGCGCCAGCAGGGAGAGCGGGGGGCGAGCGGAAAAACTGTTTTTT. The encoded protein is CASRESGGRAEKLFF.

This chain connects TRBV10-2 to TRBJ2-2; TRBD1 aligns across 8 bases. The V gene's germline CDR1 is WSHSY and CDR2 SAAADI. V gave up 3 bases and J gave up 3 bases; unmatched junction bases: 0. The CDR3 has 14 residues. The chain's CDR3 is CASSEQGDTGELFF. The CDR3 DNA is TGCGCCAGCAGTGAACAGGGGGACACCGGGGAGCTGTTTTTT.

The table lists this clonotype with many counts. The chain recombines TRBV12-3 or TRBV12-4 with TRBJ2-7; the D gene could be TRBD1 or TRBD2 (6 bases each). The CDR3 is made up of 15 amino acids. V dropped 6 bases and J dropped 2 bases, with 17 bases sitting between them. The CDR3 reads CASRGAGPDPYEQYF. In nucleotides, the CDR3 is TGTGCCAGCAGGGGGGCGGGACCAGACCCCTACGAGCAGTACTTC.

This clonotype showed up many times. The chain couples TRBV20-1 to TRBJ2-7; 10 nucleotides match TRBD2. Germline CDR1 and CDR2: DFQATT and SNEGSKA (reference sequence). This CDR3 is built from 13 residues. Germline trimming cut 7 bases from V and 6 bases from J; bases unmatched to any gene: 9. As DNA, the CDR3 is TGCAGTGTCGCGCCGGGACTAGCGAGCGAGCAGTACTTC. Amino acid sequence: CSVAPGLASEQYF.

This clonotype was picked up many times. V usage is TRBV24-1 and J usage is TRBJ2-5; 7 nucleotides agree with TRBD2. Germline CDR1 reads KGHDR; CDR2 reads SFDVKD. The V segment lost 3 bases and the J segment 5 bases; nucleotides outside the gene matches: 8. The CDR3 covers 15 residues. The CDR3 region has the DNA TGTGCCACCAGTGATCCCACTAGCGCGGGTGAGACCCAGTACTTC. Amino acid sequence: CATSDPTSAGETQYF.

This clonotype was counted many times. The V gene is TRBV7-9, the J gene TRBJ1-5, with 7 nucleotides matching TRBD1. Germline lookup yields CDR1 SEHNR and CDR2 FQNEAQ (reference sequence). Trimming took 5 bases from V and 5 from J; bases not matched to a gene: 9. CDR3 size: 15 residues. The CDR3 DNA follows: TGTGCCAGCAGCGGCGGGACAGAGAAAGATCAGCCCCAGCATTTT. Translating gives CASSGGTEKDQPQHF.

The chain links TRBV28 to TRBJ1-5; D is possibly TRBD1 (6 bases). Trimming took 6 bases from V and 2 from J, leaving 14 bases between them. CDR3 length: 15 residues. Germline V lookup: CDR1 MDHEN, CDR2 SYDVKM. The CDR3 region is CASRTPGAGNQPQHF. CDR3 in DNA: TGTGCCAGCAGGACTCCGGGGGCGGGCAATCAGCCCCAGCATTTT.

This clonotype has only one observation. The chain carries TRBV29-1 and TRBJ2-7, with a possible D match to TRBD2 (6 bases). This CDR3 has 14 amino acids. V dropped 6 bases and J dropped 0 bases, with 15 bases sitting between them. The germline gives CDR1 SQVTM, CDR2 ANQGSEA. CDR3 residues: CSVNLADSSYEQYF. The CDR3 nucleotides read TGCAGCGTCAACTTAGCGGATAGCTCCTACGAGCAGTACTTC.